This record covers a single TCR beta chain. Its antigen is currently unknown. There were roughly 0.9-11 million cryopreserved PBMC in the samples before DNA extraction. CDR3 length: 13 amino acids. The V gene's germline CDR1 is SGHVS and CDR2 FNYEAQ. V was cut by 5 bases and J by 2 bases, with 10 bases left in between. This entry comes from a study of long-term antiretroviral therapy in people with HIV. Version v3.0 of the immunoSEQ assay ran at survey level. Some clones are missing from TCRdb's copy, which holds only in-frame ones; the method was immunoSEQ multiplex PCR. This table holds 28,000 or so clones, approximately 88% found once. Regarding the study as a whole: HIV repertoires covered narrower CDR3 length ranges than controls did.

The chain recombines TRBV7-6 with TRBJ2-7; a weak D match, TRBD2 (5 bases). The sequence derives from a young woman with HIV. The material sequenced was unsorted PBMCs, taken 0.5 years after starting antiretroviral therapy. CDR3 nucleotide sequence: TGTGCCAGCAGCGGAGGTTCACCCTACGAGCAGTACTTC. It is translated as CASSGGSPYEQYF. The full variable domain, rest sourced from reference TRBV7-6 and TRBJ2-7, is GAGVSQSPRYKVTKRGQDVALRCDPISGHVSLYWYRQALGQGPEFLTYFNYEAQQDKSGLPNDRFSAERPEGSISTLTIQRTEQRDSAMYRCASSGGSPYEQYFGPGTRLTVT.